The 30 T cell receptor beta chains below come from one sample, sequenced in a study of OX40 agonist ivuxolimab in advanced cancers. Library method: the immunoSEQ multiplex PCR assay. TCRdb limited this immuneACCESS table to in-frame rearrangements with V and J called. A share of clones is missing; checked studies link under half to unresolved V genes, and the rest is unexplained. The sample table records about 15,000 clones; approximately 93% of these occur just once. The ten largest clones take up about 20% of the sample. The sequencing used CD4+ or CD8+ T cells sorted from blood, collected in a trial of the OX40 agonist ivuxolimab. These receptors came from an adult with an advanced solid tumor such as melanoma, head and neck, liver or kidney cancer.

V gene TRBV10-1 combines with J gene TRBJ2-1; 10 bases are shared with TRBD1. V lost 5 bases, J lost 2 bases, and 6 bases stayed unmatched. This CDR3 comprises 16 residues. Germline-derived CDR1 and CDR2 are WNHNN and SYGVQD (reference sequence). CDR3 coding DNA: TGCGCCAGCAGTCTCGCTGGGACAGGGGCCTACAATGAGCAGTTCTTC. Translation: CASSLAGTGAYNEQFF.

The chain employs TRBV10-3 and TRBJ1-2; possible D gene TRBD1, 5 bases. The CDR3 is 15 residues long. CDR1 is ENHRY, CDR2 SYGVKD, per germline. Trimming removed 8 bases from V and 3 bases from J, with 19 bases in between. In DNA form, the CDR3 reads TGTGCCATCGGTCAGGGAGGAGGACGGTACTATGGCTACACCTTC. This translates into CAIGQGGGRYYGYTF.

The chain combines TRBV27 with TRBJ2-7; D remains unclear. Germline V lookup: CDR1 MNHEY, CDR2 SMNVEV (reference sequence). V was shortened by 2 bases and J by 3 bases, with 5 bases between the two germline ends. The CDR3 sequence is 12 residues long. This CDR3 reads CASSLNGYEQYF. The CDR3 DNA follows: TGTGCCAGCAGTTTAAACGGCTACGAGCAGTACTTC.

This clone was seen just once. This rearrangement joins TRBV2 to TRBJ2-2, with 7 positions matching TRBD1. Germline V gene sequence: CDR1 SNHLY, CDR2 FYNNEI. J lost 3 bases, V lost 6 bases, and 1 base had no gene match. The CDR3 has 13 amino acids. Here the CDR3 reads CASRDRDTGELFF. The CDR3, as DNA: TGTGCCAGCAGAGACAGGGACACCGGGGAGCTGTTTTTT. Complete variable domain (other parts from reference TRBV2 and TRBJ2-2): EPEVTQTPSHQVTQMGQEVILRCVPISNHLYFYWYRQILGQKVEFLVSFYNNEISEKSEIFDDQFSVERPDGSNFTLKIRSTKLEDSAMYFCASRDRDTGELFFGEGSRLTVL.

The rearrangement uses TRBV28 and TRBJ1-1; no definite D call. V shed 2 bases and J shed 4 bases, with 14 bases lying between them. Looked up from germline, CDR1 is MDHEN and CDR2 is SYDVKM. The CDR3 covers 15 residues. In nucleotides, the CDR3 is TGTGCCAGCAGTTTAAAGCGAGGGTTGCCCACTGAAGCTTTCTTT. Protein product: CASSLKRGLPTEAFF.

This chain connects TRBV5-4 to TRBJ2-7, with TRBD1 matching 8 bases. The CDR3 is 19 residues long. Per the germline V gene, CDR1 is SGHNT and CDR2 is YYREEE (reference sequence). V was pared by 3 bases and J by 3 bases, with 20 bases of the junction left unmatched. CDR3 protein: CASSSLIVTGQDTDYEQYF. CDR3 sequence (DNA): TGTGCCAGCAGCTCTCTAATTGTAACGGGACAGGATACCGACTACGAGCAGTACTTC.

The V call is TRBV6-1, the J call TRBJ1-1; D is unclear. V was pared by 4 bases and J by 0 bases, with 9 bases between. Germline assignment: CDR1 MNHNS and CDR2 SASEGT. This CDR3 is built from 14 residues. DNA for the CDR3: TGTGCCAGCAGTGTTGTAGGGATGAACACTGAAGCTTTCTTT. Its translation: CASSVVGMNTEAFF.

The chain has TRBV5-6 and TRBJ2-2, with 9 bases that match TRBD1. This CDR3 is 16 amino acids long. Trimming took 4 bases from V and 0 from J; bases not matched to a gene: 4. Germline V gives CDR1 SGHDT, CDR2 YYEEEE. The chain's CDR3 is CASSPGTGSNTGELFF. The CDR3 DNA follows: TGTGCCAGCAGCCCAGGGACAGGGTCGAACACCGGGGAGCTGTTTTTT.

The V and J genes are TRBV10-3 and TRBJ2-7; possibly TRBD1 for D (6 bases). The germline gives CDR1 ENHRY, CDR2 SYGVKD. The CDR3 is 14 residues long. The V and J ends lost 9 bases and 3 bases respectively, with 18 bases between them. The CDR3 bases are TGTGCCATAGCGACAGGTGAAATGGACTACGAGCAGTACTTC. Translating it yields CAIATGEMDYEQYF.

The chain is built from TRBV5-1 and TRBJ2-1; 10 positions agree with TRBD1. Per germline, CDR1 SGHRS and CDR2 YFSETQ. The V gene end was trimmed by 4 bases and the J gene end by 0 bases; junction bases not matched to a gene: 7. The CDR3 spans 17 residues. CDR3 coding DNA: TGCGCCAGCAGCGCCCAGACAGGGGGCATCTCCTACAATGAGCAGTTCTTC. Encoded protein: CASSAQTGGISYNEQFF.

V gene TRBV7-3 combines with J gene TRBJ2-1; D not certain. The CDR3 totals 13 residues. Germline V gives CDR1 SGHTA, CDR2 FQGTGA. V was shortened by 2 bases and J by 9 bases, with 11 bases between the two germline ends. DNA of the CDR3: TGTGCCAGCAGCTTATTGTGGGGAAGTGAGCAGTTCTTC. The encoded protein is CASSLLWGSEQFF. Using reference TRBV7-3 and TRBJ2-1 for the parts outside the CDR3, the full variable domain is GAGVSQTPSNKVTEKGKYVELRCDPISGHTALYWYRQSLGQGPEFLIYFQGTGAADDSGLPNDRFFAVRPEGSVSTLKIQRTERGDSAVYLCASSLLWGSEQFFGPGTRLTVL.

The chain has TRBV29-1 and TRBJ2-7; TRBD2 aligns across 9 bases. Germline CDR1 SQVTM, CDR2 ANQGSEA. V shed 2 bases and J 3 bases; nucleotides not matched to a gene: 5. This CDR3 region has 14 residues. CDR3 sequence: CSVEISGGDYEQYF. The DNA of the CDR3 is TGCAGCGTTGAAATTAGCGGGGGCGACTACGAGCAGTACTTC.

The chain joins TRBV2 to TRBJ2-5; TRBD1 aligns across 8 bases. Germline values: CDR1 SNHLY, CDR2 FYNNEI. The CDR3 is 13 amino acids. V was pared by 6 bases and J by 3 bases, with 3 bases of the junction left unmatched. The DNA for the CDR3 is TGTGCCAGCAGGCCGACAGGGGAAGAGACCCAGTACTTC. Encoded protein: CASRPTGEETQYF.

J is TRBJ1-1 and V is TRBV7-9; perhaps TRBD1 as D (5 bases). Germline V gives CDR1 SEHNR, CDR2 FQNEAQ (reference sequence). Trimming took off 1 base at V and 6 bases at J, with 6 bases between the two ends. The CDR3 totals 12 residues. Written as DNA, the CDR3 is TGTGCCAGCAGCTTAGACAGGCCTGAAGCTTTCTTT. This encodes CASSLDRPEAFF. The whole variable domain, filled in from reference TRBV7-9 and TRBJ1-1, reads DTGVSQNPRHKITKRGQNVTFRCDPISEHNRLYWYRQTLGQGPEFLTYFQNEAQLEKSRLLSDRFSAERPKGSFSTLEIQRTEQGDSAMYLCASSLDRPEAFFGQGTRLTVV.

The chain links TRBV19 to TRBJ1-1, with D possibly TRBD1 on 5 matching bases. The CDR3 totals 12 residues. Germline V gives CDR1 LNHDA, CDR2 SQIVND (reference sequence). V lost 6 bases to trimming and J lost 7 bases, with 12 bases between them. CDR3 sequence: CASRTPRDEAFF. CDR3 nucleotide sequence: TGTGCCAGTAGAACCCCCAGGGATGAAGCTTTCTTT.

This rearrangement joins TRBV27 to TRBJ2-7; TRBD2 matches 13 bases. The ends lost 8 bases at V and 2 bases at J; junction bases unmatched: 15. This CDR3 has 18 residues. Germline lookup yields CDR1 MNHEY and CDR2 SMNVEV (reference sequence). The CDR3 reads CASGQRLAGGPVPYEQYF. In DNA form, the CDR3 reads TGTGCCAGCGGCCAAAGACTAGCGGGGGGACCCGTTCCCTACGAGCAGTACTTC.

As for this clone: The junction shows a germline mismatch at one end, possibly a read error. CDR3: CASREAGGSTDTQYF. The DNA of the CDR3 is TGTGCCAGCAGGGAAGCGGGGGGGTCCACAGATACGCAGTATTTT. The chain uses TRBV6-1 and TRBJ2-3; 10 bases fit TRBD2. CDR1 and CDR2 from the germline V gene are MNHNS and SASEGT. This CDR3 is 15 amino acids long.

The V call is TRBV11-3, the J call TRBJ2-5; no clear D. Per the germline V gene, CDR1 is SGHNT and CDR2 is YENEEA. Trimming pared 1 base from V and 2 bases from J, leaving 8 bases between. CDR3 size: 14 residues. CDR3 in amino acids: CASSLGPSQETQYF. The CDR3 DNA reads TGTGCCAGCAGCTTAGGACCCTCGCAAGAGACCCAGTACTTC.

The J gene is TRBJ1-3, the V gene TRBV28; D uncertain. Trimming shortened V by 3 bases and J by 10 bases, and 22 bases separated the two germline ends. The CDR3 loop spans 16 amino acids. Germline loops: CDR1 MDHEN, CDR2 SYDVKM. The CDR3 protein is CASSFAQMEVISTIYF. The CDR3 DNA is TGTGCCAGCAGTTTTGCCCAAATGGAGGTTATTTCGACCATATATTTT. The full variable domain, in which reference TRBV28 and TRBJ1-3 provide the parts outside the CDR3, is DVKVTQSSRYLVKRTGEKVFLECVQDMDHENMFWYRQDPGLGLRLIYFSYDVKMKEKGDIPEGYSVSREKKERFSLILESASTNQTSMYLCASSFAQMEVISTIYFGEGSWLTVV.

This clone was seen just once. The chain carries TRBV5-1 and TRBJ1-1; D uncertain. This CDR3 is built from 14 residues. The germline gives CDR1 SGHRS, CDR2 YFSETQ. V lost 0 bases, J lost 1 base, and 7 bases lay in between. The CDR3 DNA reads TGCGCCAGCAGCTTGGTAGCGGCGAACACTGAAGCTTTCTTT. This gives the protein CASSLVAANTEAFF.

The genes are TRBV30 and TRBJ2-4; D ambiguous. V was cut by 0 bases and J by 13 bases, with 13 bases left in between. CDR1 is GTSNPN, CDR2 SVGIG, per germline (reference sequence). CDR3 length: 12 residues. Here the CDR3 DNA reads TGTGCCTGGAGTGTACTGAATTCTGGCCAGTACTTC. It specifies CAWSVLNSGQYF.

The chain uses TRBV6-6 and TRBJ1-3, with a tentative D call TRBD1 (5 bases). Trimming left V 6 bases short and J 5 bases short, with 17 bases between. This CDR3 has 15 residues. The germline V gene has CDR1 MNHNY and CDR2 SVGAGI (reference sequence). CDR3 residues: CASSPEVDRRNTIYF. CDR3 bases: TGTGCCAGCAGCCCCGAAGTTGACAGAAGAAACACCATATATTTT.

The J gene is TRBJ2-1, the V gene TRBV7-7; D gene unclear. The V end was cut by 1 base, the J end by 5 bases, with 12 bases between. Looked up from germline, CDR1 is SSHAT and CDR2 is FNYEAQ (reference sequence). This CDR3 is built from 15 residues. The CDR3 DNA follows: TGTGCCAGCAGCTTAGGCCCCCGCCAGGACAATGAGCAGTTCTTC. Encoded protein: CASSLGPRQDNEQFF.

The rearrangement uses TRBV7-9 and TRBJ2-4, with 7 bases lining up with TRBD1. The CDR3 spans 15 residues. The germline V gene has CDR1 SEHNR and CDR2 FQNEAQ (reference sequence). J was trimmed by 0 bases and V by 5 bases; bases with no gene match: 4. CDR3 residues: CASSTGQLAKNIQYF. The CDR3 nucleotides are TGTGCCAGCAGCACGGGACAGCTAGCCAAAAACATTCAGTACTTC.

The rearrangement links TRBV10-1 to TRBJ2-1; 7 bases are shared with TRBD1. The CDR3 is made up of 15 amino acids. Germline CDR1 is WNHNN and CDR2 is SYGVQD (reference sequence). Trimming at V came to 1 base and at J to 5 bases, leaving 5 bases not matched to a gene. The CDR3 sequence is CASSELGGAHNEQFF. In nucleotides, the CDR3 is TGCGCCAGCAGTGAGTTAGGGGGCGCCCACAATGAGCAGTTCTTC.

The chain uses TRBV6-6 and TRBJ1-1; D gene unclear. The CDR3 totals 12 residues. The V end lost 5 bases, the J end lost 3 bases, and 7 bases lay between the germline ends. Germline CDR1 and CDR2: MNHNY and SVGAGI (reference sequence). Written as DNA, the CDR3 is TGTGCCAGCAGTCACAGTGACACTGAAGCTTTCTTT. Translating gives CASSHSDTEAFF.

The chain couples TRBV7-3 to TRBJ1-5; possible D gene TRBD1, 5 bases. V was shortened by 7 bases and J by 6 bases, with 22 bases between the two germline ends. The CDR3 has 16 residues. Germline values: CDR1 SGHTA, CDR2 FQGTGA. CDR3 nucleotide sequence: TGTGCCAGCAACCAATCAGAGGCACGCGGGGGTCAGCCCCAGCATTTT. It yields the protein CASNQSEARGGQPQHF.

The chain combines TRBV7-9 with TRBJ1-3; 7 bases align to TRBD1. The length of the CDR3 is 17 residues. Germline trimming cut 2 bases from V and 2 bases from J; bases unmatched to any gene: 9. Per germline, CDR1 SEHNR and CDR2 FQNEAQ (reference sequence). CDR3 DNA sequence: TGTGCCAGCAGCTTATCGTGGAGGGGGCCAGCTGGAAACACCATATATTTT. Translating gives CASSLSWRGPAGNTIYF.

The sample holds one count of this clone. The rearrangement uses TRBV28 and TRBJ1-4, with D possibly being TRBD1 (5 bases). In germline, CDR1 is MDHEN, CDR2 SYDVKM. Trimming removed 7 bases at V and 2 bases at J, with 11 bases between. CDR3 length: 14 amino acids. The CDR3 spells CASTSRQTNEKLFF. The CDR3 nucleotides are TGTGCCAGCACCTCGAGACAGACTAATGAAAAACTGTTTTTT.

The V call is TRBV5-1, the J call TRBJ1-4; D ambiguous. Germline V gene data show CDR1 as SGHRS and CDR2 as YFSETQ. Between the trimmed V and J ends, which lost 0 bases and 6 bases, there was a span of 12 bases. There are 15 residues in the CDR3. The DNA for the CDR3 is TGCGCCAGCAGCTTGGGTTGGGGTACTGATGAAAAACTGTTTTTT. As protein: CASSLGWGTDEKLFF. The whole variable domain, filled in from reference TRBV5-1 and TRBJ1-4, reads KAGVTQTPRYLIKTRGQQVTLSCSPISGHRSVSWYQQTPGQGLQFLFEYFSETQRNKGNFPGRFSGRQFSNSRSEMNVSTLELGDSALYLCASSLGWGTDEKLFFGSGTQLSVL.